This T cell receptor (beta chain) was documented in a study of T cell responses to AZD1222 COVID-19 vaccine (dated by TCRdb to the early 2020s). Background on the whole study: TCR sequencing was performed for about 250 trial participants, of whom about 200 were given two doses of AZD1222 and roughly 25 were given two doses of MenACWY control vaccine. Trial participants were enrolled into age subgroups of 18-55, 56-69 and 70-plus years, which contained about 150, 28 and 57 TCR-sequenced participants, respectively. The paper's findings and limits, for the study overall: Participants were mostly white British and included more females than males, and it was suggested by the authors that clonal diversity may have been underestimated. After two AZD1222 doses, spike-specific TCR breadth and depth were significantly higher than at day 0 and than in MenACWY recipients. Vaccine-associated CD4 TCRs spanned the whole spike protein, with dominant responses in regions 160-218 and 743-854. Conclusions about previously exposed vaccinees are limited, since just a handful of AZD1222 recipients were seropositive for SARS-CoV-2 at baseline. Nearly half of unique spike-specific TCRs reportedly recognized epitopes outside regions mutated in the B.1.351 and B.1.1.7 variants. In the small 56-69-year group, the increase in depth fell short of significance, most likely because of low power. Because no samples from the day 14 peak response were available, repertoires could be characterized only after the peak T cell response.

The label giving this sample's time point can be read as: baseline before first vaccination. This specimen's treatment or condition label, interpreted: meningococcal conjugate vaccine given as trial control. Samples from vaccinated people were obtained from the UK trials COV001 and COV002, which included a single-blind randomized controlled phase 2/3 trial of AZD1222 (ChAdOx1 nCoV-19) in healthy adults. For TCRbeta chain sequencing, PBMC samples were collected from trial participants at day 0 and at day 28 after the second dose. This clone was picked up one time. Its specific antigen is unknown. Per-base qualities were not stored, and no clone one base away is much larger. The CDR3 covers 13 residues, taking in both the cysteine and the phenylalanine. The sequence is cut down to CDR3 DNA, 39 bases in frame from base 1. The germline V gene yields SQVTM for CDR1 and ANQGSEA for CDR2. The V and J ends are trimmed by 4 bases and 6 bases, leaving 16 bases between them.

The CDR3 regions of human TCRbeta chains were analyzed by immunosequencing. The paper's data handling went like this. TCRs in the repertoires were compared against a reference library of SARS-CoV-2-specific TCRs that had been generated with the MIRA antigen-specificity platform. Breadth was defined as the fraction of unique TCRs that were SARS-CoV-2-associated, and depth was defined as the fraction of total T cells that were SARS-CoV-2-associated. Using the MIRA data, each spike-specific TCR was mapped to the spike region that the TCR reacts to and placed in a CD4 or CD8 class. Log10-transformed breadth and depth values were compared by one-way ANOVA with Sidak's multiple comparisons tests. TCRdb carries this immuneACCESS record with in-frame sequences only. Its versions omit some clonotypes, under half of them owing to an unresolved V gene in the studies checked, with the rest unexplained. D and trimming were read from the DNA, whereas the V and J calls and clone size are those reported in that table. This sample has about 130,000 clones in its table, and roughly 88% of those were observed once. The ten largest clones take up 4% to 5.5% of the sample.

The chain is made from TRBV29-1 and TRBJ2-7; TRBD2 is perhaps the D gene, given 6 matching bases. The sequences come from peripheral blood, collected on day 0 of MenACWY control vaccination. The source of this sequence is an adult in good health. The CDR3 reads CSVGGGRNPEQYF. The bases are TGCAGCGTTGGTGGGGGGAGAAATCCCGAGCAGTACTTC.